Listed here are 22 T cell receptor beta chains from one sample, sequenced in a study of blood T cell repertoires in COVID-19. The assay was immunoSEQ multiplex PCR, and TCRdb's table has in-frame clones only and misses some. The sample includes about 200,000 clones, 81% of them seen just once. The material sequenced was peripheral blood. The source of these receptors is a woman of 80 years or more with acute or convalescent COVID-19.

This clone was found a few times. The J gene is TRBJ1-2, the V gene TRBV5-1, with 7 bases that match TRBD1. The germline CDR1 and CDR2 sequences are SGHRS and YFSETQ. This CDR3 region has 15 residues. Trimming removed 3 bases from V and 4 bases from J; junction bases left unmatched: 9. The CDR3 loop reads CASSWDLGGVYGYTF. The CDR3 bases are TGCGCCAGCAGCTGGGACCTAGGGGGCGTCTATGGCTACACCTTC. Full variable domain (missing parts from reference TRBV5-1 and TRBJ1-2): KAGVTQTPRYLIKTRGQQVTLSCSPISGHRSVSWYQQTPGQGLQFLFEYFSETQRNKGNFPGRFSGRQFSNSRSEMNVSTLELGDSALYLCASSWDLGGVYGYTFGSGTRLTVV.

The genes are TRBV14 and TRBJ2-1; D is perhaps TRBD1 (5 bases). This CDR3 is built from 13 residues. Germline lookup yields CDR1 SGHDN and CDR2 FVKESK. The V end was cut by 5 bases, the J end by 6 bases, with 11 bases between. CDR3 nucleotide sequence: TGTGCCAGCAGCACAAACCAGGGCAATGAGCAGTTCTTC. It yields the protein CASSTNQGNEQFF.

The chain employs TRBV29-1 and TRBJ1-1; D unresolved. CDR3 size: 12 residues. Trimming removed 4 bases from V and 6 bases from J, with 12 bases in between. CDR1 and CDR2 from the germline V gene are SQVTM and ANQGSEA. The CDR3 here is CSVAPSHPEAFF. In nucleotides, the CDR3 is TGCAGCGTTGCCCCAAGCCATCCTGAAGCTTTCTTT.

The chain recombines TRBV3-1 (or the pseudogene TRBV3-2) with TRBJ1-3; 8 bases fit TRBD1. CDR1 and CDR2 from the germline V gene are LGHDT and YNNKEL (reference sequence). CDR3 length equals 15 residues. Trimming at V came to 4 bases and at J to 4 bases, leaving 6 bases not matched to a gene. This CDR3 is CASSPGTGRGNTIYF. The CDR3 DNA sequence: TGTGCCAGCAGCCCCGGGACAGGCCGCGGAAACACCATATATTTT.

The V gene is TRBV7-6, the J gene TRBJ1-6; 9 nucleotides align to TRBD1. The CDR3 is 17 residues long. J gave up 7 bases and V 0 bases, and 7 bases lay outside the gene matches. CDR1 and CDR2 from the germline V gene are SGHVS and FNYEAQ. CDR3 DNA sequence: TGTGCCAGCAGCTTAGCGGCTCCGGGACAGGGAAATTCACCCCTCCACTTT. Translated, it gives CASSLAAPGQGNSPLHF.

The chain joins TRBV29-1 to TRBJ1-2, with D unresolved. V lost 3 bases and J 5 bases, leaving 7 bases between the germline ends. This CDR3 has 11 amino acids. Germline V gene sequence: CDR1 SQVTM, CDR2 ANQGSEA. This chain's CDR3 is CSVDPRYGYTF. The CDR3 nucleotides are TGCAGCGTTGATCCTCGGTATGGCTACACCTTC.

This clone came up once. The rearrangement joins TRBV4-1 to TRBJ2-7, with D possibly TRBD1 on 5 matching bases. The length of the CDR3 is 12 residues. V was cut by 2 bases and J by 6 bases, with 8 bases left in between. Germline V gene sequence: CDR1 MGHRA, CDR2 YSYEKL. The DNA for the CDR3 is TGCGCCAGCAGCCAACACAGGACCGAGCAGTACTTC. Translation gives CASSQHRTEQYF.

The CDR3: CASSETTGTLNTEAFF. The CDR3 DNA reads TGTGCCAGCAGCGAAACAACCGGGACACTGAACACTGAAGCTTTCTTT. This chain joins TRBV4-2 and TRBJ1-1; the D gene is possibly TRBD1 (6 bases). The CDR3 sequence is 16 residues long. Germline CDR1 and CDR2: LGHNA and YNFKEQ. Trimming left V 5 bases short and J 0 bases short, with 16 bases between.

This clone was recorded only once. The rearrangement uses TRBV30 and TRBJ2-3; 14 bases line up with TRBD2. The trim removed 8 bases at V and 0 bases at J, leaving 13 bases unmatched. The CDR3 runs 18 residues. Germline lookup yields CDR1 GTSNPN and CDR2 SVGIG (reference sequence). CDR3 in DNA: TGTGCCGCCTCGAGCTGGACTAGCGGGAGGTCTAGCACAGATACGCAGTATTTT. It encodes CAASSWTSGRSSTDTQYF.

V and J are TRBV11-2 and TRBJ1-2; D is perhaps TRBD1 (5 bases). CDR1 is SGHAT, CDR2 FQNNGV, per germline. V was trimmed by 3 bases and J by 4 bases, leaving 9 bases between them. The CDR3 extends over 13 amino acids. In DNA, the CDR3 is TGTGCCAGCAGCTTGGCAGGGTCCTATGGCTACACCTTC. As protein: CASSLAGSYGYTF.

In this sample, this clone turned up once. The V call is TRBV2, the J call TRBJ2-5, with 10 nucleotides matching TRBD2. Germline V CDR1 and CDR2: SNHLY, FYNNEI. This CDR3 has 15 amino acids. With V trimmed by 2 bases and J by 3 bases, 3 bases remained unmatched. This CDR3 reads CASSEIGLAEETQYF. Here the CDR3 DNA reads TGTGCCAGCAGTGAAATTGGACTAGCGGAAGAGACCCAGTACTTC.

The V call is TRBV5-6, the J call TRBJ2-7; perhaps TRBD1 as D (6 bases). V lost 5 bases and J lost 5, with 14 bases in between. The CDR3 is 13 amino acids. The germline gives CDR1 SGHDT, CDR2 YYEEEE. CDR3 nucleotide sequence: TGTGCCAGCAGGATTAACAGGGTAAACGAGCAGTACTTC. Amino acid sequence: CASRINRVNEQYF.

The DNA of the CDR3 is TGTGCCAGCAGTTACACAGGGGTGGATGAAAAACTGTTTTTT. It translates to CASSYTGVDEKLFF. This chain joins TRBV6-6 and TRBJ1-4, with 7 bases matching TRBD1. The CDR3 is made up of 14 amino acids. Germline values: CDR1 MNHNY, CDR2 SVGAGI (reference sequence). V was pared by 2 bases and J by 6 bases, with 3 bases of the junction left unmatched.

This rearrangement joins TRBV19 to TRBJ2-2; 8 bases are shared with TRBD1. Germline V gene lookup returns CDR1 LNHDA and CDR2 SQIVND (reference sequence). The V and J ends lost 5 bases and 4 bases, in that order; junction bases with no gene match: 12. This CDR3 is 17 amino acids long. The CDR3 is CASSPYPGQGSTGELFF. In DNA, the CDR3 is TGTGCCAGTAGTCCCTACCCCGGACAGGGTTCCACCGGGGAGCTGTTTTTT.

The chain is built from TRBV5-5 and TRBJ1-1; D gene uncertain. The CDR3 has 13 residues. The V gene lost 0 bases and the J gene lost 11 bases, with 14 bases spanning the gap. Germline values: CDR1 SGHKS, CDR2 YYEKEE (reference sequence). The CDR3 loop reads CASSLENLARAFF. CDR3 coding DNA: TGTGCCAGCAGCTTGGAGAATCTAGCCCGGGCTTTCTTT.

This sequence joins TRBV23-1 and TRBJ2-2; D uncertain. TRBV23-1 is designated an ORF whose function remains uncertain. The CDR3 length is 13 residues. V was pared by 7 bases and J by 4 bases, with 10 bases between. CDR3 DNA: TGCGCCAGCAAATTAAACAGCACCGGGGAGCTGTTTTTT. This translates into CASKLNSTGELFF.

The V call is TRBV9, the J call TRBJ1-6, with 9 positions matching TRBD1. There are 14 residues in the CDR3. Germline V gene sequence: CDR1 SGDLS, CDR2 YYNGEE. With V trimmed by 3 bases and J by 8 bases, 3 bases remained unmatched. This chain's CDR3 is CASSGDRDYSPLHF. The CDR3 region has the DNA TGTGCCAGCAGCGGGGACAGGGATTATTCACCCCTCCACTTT.

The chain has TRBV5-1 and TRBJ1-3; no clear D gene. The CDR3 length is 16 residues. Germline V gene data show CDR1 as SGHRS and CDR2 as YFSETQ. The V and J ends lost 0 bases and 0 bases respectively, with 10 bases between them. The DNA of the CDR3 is TGCGCCAGCAGCTTGGCCGGGAGTTCCTCTGGAAACACCATATATTTT. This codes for CASSLAGSSSGNTIYF.

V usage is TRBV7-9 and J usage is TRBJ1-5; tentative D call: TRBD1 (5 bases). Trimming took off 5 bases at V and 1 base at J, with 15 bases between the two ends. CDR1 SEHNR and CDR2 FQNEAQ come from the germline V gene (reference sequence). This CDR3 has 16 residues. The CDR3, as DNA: TGTGCCAGCAGCCCCACTATGGCAGGGAGCAATCAGCCCCAGCATTTT. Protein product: CASSPTMAGSNQPQHF.

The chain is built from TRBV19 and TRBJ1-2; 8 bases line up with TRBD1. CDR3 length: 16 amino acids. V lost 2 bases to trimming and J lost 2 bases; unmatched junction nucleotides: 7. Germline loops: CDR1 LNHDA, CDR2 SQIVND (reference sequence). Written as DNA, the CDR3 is TGTGCCAGTAGTATAAGGACAGGGTCGTTAAACTATGGCTACACCTTC. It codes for CASSIRTGSLNYGYTF.

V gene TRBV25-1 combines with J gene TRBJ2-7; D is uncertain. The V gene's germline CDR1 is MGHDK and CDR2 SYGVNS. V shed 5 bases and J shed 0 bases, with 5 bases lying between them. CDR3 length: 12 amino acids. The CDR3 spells CASSPSSYEQYF. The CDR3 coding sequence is TGTGCCAGCAGTCCCAGCTCCTACGAGCAGTACTTC.

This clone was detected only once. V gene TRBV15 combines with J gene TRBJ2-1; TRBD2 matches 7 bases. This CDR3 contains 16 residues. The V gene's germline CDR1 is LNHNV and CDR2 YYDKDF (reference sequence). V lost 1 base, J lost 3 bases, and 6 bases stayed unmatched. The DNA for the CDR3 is TGTGCCACCAGCAGAGGAGGGAGGGGCTACTACAATGAGCAGTTCTTC. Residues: CATSRGGRGYYNEQFF. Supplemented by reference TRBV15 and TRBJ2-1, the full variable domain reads DAMVIQNPRYQVTQFGKPVTLSCSQTLNHNVMYWYQQKSSQAPKLLFHYYDKDFNNEADTPDNFQSRRPNTSFCFLDIRSPGLGDTAMYLCATSRGGRGYYNEQFFGPGTRLTVL.